A single sample is the source of the 3 T cell receptor beta chains below, sequenced in a study of T cell repertoires in cytomegalovirus infection. From the reads, TCRdb called clonotypes with MiXCR, one entry per CDR3 protein. Of hundreds of thousands of distinct CDR3 sequences in the sample, roughly 6.5% are singletons; the top ten hold about 6.3%. Source material: PBMCs. The receptors stem from a human donor in good health (CMV status not recorded). Some clones in this sample may be carry-over from other donors' samples.

V gene TRBV29-1 combines with J gene TRBJ1-2; 8 positions match TRBD1. The CDR3 covers 12 residues. Losses at the gene ends were 3 bases for V and 8 bases for J; bases not matched to a gene: 5. CDR1 and CDR2 (germline): SQVTM, ANQGSEA. The CDR3 nucleotides are TGCAGCGTTGAGGCAGGGGGCTACGGCTACACCTTC. This codes for CSVEAGGYGYTF.

This clonotype was seen only a few times. The CDR3 DNA is TGTGCCAGCAGTTACTCGATGTACGCGGAGACACATAATTCACCCCTCCACTTT. Translating it yields CASSYSMYAETHNSPLHF. The V gene is TRBV6-5, the J gene TRBJ1-6; D remains unclear. The CDR3 contains 18 residues. The germline CDR1 and CDR2 sequences are MNHEY and SVGAGI. Trimming removed 0 bases from V and 5 bases from J, with 17 bases in between.

This clonotype has more than one count but fewer than ten. The genes are TRBV20-1 and TRBJ1-2, with TRBD1 matching over 12 bases. Germline CDR1 and CDR2: DFQATT and SNEGSKA (reference sequence). V lost 3 bases, J lost 4 bases, and 15 bases stayed unmatched. The CDR3 runs to 18 residues. The CDR3 DNA reads as TGCAGTGCTAGGGTCCGGGACAGGGGGCGTCGGGGCTCCTATGGCTACACCTTC. Translated: CSARVRDRGRRGSYGYTF.